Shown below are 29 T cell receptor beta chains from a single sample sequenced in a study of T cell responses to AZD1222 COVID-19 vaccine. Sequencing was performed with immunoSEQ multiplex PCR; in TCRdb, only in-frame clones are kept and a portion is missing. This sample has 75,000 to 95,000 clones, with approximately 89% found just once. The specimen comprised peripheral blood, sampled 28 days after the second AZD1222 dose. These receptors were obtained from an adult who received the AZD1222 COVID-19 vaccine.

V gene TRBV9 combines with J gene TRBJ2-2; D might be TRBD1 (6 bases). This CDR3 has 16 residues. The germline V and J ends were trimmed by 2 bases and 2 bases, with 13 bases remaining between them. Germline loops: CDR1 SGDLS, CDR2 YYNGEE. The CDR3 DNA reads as TGTGCCAGCAGCGTCCTTCAGGGGCTAAACACCGGGGAGCTGTTTTTT. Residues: CASSVLQGLNTGELFF.

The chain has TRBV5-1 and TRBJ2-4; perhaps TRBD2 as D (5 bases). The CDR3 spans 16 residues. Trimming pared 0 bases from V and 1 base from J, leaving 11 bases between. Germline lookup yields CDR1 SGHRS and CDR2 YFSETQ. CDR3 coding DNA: TGCGCCAGCAGCTTGGAATTACCGGGGGCCAAAAACATTCAGTACTTC. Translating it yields CASSLELPGAKNIQYF.

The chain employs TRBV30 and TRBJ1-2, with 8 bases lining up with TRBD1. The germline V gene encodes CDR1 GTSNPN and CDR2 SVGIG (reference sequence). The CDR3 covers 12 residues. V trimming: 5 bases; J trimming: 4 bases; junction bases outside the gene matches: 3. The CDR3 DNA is TGTGCCTGGTCAGGACAGGGCTATGGCTACACCTTC. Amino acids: CAWSGQGYGYTF.

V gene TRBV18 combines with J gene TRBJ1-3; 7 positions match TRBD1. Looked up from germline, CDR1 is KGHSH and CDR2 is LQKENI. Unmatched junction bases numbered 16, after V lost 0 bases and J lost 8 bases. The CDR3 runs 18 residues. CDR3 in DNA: TGTGCCAGCTCACCACCGGTGACAGACAGGGAGATTTGGCACACCATATATTTT. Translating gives CASSPPVTDREIWHTIYF.

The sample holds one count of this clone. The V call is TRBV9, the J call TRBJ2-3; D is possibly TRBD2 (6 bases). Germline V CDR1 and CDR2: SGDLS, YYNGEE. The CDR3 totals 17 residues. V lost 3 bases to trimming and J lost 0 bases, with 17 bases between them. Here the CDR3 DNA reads TGTGCCAGCAGCGGAGGATGGGCAGGGACTAGCACAGATACGCAGTATTTT. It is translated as CASSGGWAGTSTDTQYF.

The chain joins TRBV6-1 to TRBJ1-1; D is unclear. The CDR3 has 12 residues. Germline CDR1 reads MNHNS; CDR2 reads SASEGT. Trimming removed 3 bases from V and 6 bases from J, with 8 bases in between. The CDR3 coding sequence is TGTGCCAGCAGTGACCCTTATTCTGAAGCTTTCTTT. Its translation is CASSDPYSEAFF.

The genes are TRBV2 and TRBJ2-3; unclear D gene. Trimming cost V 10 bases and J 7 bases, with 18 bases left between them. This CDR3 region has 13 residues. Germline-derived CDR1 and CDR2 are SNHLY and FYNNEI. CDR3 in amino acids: CATALGVLNTQYF. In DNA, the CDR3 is TGTGCCACCGCACTTGGGGTCCTCAATACGCAGTATTTT.

The CDR3 DNA reads TGCAGCGTTGCAGGGGCTCGCTATGGCTACACCTTC. Encoded protein: CSVAGARYGYTF. The chain carries TRBV29-1 and TRBJ1-2; tentative D call: TRBD1 (6 bases). This CDR3 is 12 amino acids long. Between the trimmed V and J ends, which lost 4 bases and 4 bases, there was a span of 10 bases. The V gene's germline CDR1 is SQVTM and CDR2 ANQGSEA. Supplemented by reference TRBV29-1 and TRBJ1-2, the full variable domain reads SAVISQKPSRDICQRGTSLTIQCQVDSQVTMMFWYRQQPGQSLTLIATANQGSEATYESGFVIDKFPISRPNLTFSTLTVSNMSPEDSSIYLCSVAGARYGYTFGSGTRLTVV.

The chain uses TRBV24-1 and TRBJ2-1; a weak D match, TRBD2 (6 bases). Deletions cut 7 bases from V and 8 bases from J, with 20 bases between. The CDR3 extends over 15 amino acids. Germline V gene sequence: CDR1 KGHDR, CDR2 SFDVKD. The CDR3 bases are TGTGCCACCAGCGCGGAGGGCAGGGTCGGTGATGAGCAGTTCTTC. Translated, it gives CATSAEGRVGDEQFF.

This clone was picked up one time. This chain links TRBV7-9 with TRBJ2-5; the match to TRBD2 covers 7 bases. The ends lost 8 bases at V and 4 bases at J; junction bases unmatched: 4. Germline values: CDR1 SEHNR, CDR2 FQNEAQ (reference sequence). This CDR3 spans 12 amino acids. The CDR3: CASYRGVETQYF. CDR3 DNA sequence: TGTGCCAGCTACCGGGGGGTAGAGACCCAGTACTTC.

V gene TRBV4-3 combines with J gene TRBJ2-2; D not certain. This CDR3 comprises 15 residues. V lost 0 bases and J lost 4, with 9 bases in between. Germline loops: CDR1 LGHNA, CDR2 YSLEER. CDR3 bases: TGCGCCAGCAGCCAAGATCCCTCGGTCACCGGGGAGCTGTTTTTT. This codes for CASSQDPSVTGELFF.

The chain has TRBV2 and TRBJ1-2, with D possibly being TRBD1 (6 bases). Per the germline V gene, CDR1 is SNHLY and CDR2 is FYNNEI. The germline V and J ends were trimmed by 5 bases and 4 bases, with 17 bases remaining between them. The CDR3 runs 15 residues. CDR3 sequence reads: CASSKNRTVLYGYTF. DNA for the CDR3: TGTGCCAGCAGTAAAAACCGGACAGTTCTCTATGGCTACACCTTC.

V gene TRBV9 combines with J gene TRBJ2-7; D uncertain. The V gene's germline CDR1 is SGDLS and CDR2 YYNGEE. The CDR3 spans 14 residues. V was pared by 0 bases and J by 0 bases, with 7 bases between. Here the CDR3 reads CASSVAADSYEQYF. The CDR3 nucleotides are TGTGCCAGCAGCGTAGCTGCAGACTCCTACGAGCAGTACTTC.

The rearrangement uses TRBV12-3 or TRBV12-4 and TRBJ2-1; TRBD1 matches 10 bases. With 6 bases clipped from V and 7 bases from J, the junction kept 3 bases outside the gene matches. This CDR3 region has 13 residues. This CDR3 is CASSGQGVNEQFF. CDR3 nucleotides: TGTGCCAGCAGCGGACAGGGGGTGAATGAGCAGTTCTTC.

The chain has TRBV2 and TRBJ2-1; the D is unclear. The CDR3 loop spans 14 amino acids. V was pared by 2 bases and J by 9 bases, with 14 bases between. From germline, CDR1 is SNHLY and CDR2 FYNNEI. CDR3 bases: TGTGCCAGCAGTGAAATGGCGACCCAACTTGAGCAGTTCTTC. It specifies CASSEMATQLEQFF.

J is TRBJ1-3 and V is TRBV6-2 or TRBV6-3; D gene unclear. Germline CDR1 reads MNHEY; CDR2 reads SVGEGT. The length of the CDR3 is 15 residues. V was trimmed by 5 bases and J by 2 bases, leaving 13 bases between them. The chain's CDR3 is CASSTPAAPGNTIYF. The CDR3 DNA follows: TGTGCCAGCAGTACCCCGGCAGCTCCTGGAAACACCATATATTTT.

The CDR3 region is CAWSKTGFQPQHF. The CDR3 DNA reads as TGTGCCTGGAGCAAGACAGGGTTTCAGCCCCAGCATTTT. The chain is built from TRBV30 and TRBJ1-5; 7 nucleotides line up with TRBD1. Germline V CDR1 and CDR2: GTSNPN, SVGIG (reference sequence). This CDR3 comprises 13 residues. V lost 3 bases to trimming and J lost 6 bases; unmatched junction nucleotides: 5.

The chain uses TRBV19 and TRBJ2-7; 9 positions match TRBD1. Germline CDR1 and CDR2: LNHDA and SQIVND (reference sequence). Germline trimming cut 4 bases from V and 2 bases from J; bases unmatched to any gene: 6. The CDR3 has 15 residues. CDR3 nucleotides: TGTGCCAGTAGTAGTCCGGGACAGGGAACCTACGAGCAGTACTTC. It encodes CASSSPGQGTYEQYF.

The CDR3 protein is CASSQDGGGKRAYEQYF. CDR3 DNA sequence: TGTGCCAGCAGCCAAGATGGCGGGGGGAAAAGGGCATACGAGCAGTACTTC. The chain carries TRBV4-2 and TRBJ2-7; 8 bases align to TRBD2. The CDR3 runs 17 residues. V was clipped by 0 bases and J by 4 bases; unmatched bases: 11. CDR1 and CDR2 from the germline V gene are LGHNA and YNFKEQ.

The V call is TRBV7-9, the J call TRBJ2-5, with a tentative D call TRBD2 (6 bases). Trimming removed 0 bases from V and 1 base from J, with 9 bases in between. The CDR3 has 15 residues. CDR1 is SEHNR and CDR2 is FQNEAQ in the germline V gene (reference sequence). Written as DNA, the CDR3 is TGTGCCAGCAGCTTAGCTCAGGGAGGCCAAGAGACCCAGTACTTC. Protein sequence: CASSLAQGGQETQYF.

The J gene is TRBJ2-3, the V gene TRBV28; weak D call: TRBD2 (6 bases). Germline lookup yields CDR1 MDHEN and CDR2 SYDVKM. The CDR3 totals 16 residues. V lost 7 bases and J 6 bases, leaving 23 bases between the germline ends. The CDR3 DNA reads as TGTGCCAGCATAGATGGAGGGGTCGTGTCTTCGGATACGCAGTATTTT. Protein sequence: CASIDGGVVSSDTQYF.

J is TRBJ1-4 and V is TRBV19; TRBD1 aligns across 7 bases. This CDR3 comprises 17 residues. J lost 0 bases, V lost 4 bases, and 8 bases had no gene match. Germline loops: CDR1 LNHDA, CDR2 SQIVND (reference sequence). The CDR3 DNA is TGTGCCAGTAGTACGACAGGGTGGGATCCAACTAATGAAAAACTGTTTTTT. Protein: CASSTTGWDPTNEKLFF.

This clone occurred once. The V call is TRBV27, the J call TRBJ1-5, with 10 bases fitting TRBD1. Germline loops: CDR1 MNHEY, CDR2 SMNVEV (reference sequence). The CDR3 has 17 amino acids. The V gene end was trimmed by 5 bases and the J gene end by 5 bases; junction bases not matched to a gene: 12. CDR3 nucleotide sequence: TGTGCCAGCAGTCCCCGACAGGGGGCGCGAGACTATCAGCCCCAGCATTTT. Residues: CASSPRQGARDYQPQHF.

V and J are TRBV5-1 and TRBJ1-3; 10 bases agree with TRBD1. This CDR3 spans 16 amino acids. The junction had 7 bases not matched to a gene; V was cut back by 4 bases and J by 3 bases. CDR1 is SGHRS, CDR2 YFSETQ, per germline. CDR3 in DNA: TGCGCCAGCAGCCCCGGGACAGGGGATCGTGGAAACACCATATATTTT. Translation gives CASSPGTGDRGNTIYF.

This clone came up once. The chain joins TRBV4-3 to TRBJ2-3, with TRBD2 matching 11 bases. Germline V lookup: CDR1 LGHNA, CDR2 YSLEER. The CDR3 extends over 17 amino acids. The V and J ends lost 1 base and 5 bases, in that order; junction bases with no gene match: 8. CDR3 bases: TGCGCCAGCAGCCAAGTCTTTAGCGGGGGGGCGAAAGATACGCAGTATTTT. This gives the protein CASSQVFSGGAKDTQYF.

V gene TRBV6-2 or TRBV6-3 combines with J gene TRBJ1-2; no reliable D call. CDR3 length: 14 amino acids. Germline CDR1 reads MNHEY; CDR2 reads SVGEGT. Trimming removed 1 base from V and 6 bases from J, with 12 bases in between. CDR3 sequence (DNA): TGTGCCAGCAGTTACTACGGACCGTCTAATGGCTACACCTTC. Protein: CASSYYGPSNGYTF.

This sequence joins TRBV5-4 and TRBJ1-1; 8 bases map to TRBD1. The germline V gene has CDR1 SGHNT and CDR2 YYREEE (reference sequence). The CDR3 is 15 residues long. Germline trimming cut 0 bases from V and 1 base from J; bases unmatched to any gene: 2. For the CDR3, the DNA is TGTGCCAGCAGCTTGGTCCAGGGGGCGAACACTGAAGCTTTCTTT. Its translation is CASSLVQGANTEAFF.

CDR3 sequence: CATTAGGLNTEAFF. The CDR3 coding sequence is TGTGCCACCACGGCAGGGGGTCTGAACACTGAAGCTTTCTTT. The chain carries TRBV10-3 and TRBJ1-1; 7 bases are shared with TRBD1. There are 14 residues in the CDR3. V shed 10 bases and J 0 bases; nucleotides not matched to a gene: 8. The germline V gene encodes CDR1 ENHRY and CDR2 SYGVKD.

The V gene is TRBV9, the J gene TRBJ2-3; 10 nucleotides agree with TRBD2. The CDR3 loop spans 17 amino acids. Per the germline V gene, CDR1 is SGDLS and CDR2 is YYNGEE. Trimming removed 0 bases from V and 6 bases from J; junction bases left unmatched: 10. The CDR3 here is CASSVALTSGATDTQYF. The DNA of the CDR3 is TGTGCCAGCAGCGTAGCCCTCACTAGCGGGGCCACGGATACGCAGTATTTT.